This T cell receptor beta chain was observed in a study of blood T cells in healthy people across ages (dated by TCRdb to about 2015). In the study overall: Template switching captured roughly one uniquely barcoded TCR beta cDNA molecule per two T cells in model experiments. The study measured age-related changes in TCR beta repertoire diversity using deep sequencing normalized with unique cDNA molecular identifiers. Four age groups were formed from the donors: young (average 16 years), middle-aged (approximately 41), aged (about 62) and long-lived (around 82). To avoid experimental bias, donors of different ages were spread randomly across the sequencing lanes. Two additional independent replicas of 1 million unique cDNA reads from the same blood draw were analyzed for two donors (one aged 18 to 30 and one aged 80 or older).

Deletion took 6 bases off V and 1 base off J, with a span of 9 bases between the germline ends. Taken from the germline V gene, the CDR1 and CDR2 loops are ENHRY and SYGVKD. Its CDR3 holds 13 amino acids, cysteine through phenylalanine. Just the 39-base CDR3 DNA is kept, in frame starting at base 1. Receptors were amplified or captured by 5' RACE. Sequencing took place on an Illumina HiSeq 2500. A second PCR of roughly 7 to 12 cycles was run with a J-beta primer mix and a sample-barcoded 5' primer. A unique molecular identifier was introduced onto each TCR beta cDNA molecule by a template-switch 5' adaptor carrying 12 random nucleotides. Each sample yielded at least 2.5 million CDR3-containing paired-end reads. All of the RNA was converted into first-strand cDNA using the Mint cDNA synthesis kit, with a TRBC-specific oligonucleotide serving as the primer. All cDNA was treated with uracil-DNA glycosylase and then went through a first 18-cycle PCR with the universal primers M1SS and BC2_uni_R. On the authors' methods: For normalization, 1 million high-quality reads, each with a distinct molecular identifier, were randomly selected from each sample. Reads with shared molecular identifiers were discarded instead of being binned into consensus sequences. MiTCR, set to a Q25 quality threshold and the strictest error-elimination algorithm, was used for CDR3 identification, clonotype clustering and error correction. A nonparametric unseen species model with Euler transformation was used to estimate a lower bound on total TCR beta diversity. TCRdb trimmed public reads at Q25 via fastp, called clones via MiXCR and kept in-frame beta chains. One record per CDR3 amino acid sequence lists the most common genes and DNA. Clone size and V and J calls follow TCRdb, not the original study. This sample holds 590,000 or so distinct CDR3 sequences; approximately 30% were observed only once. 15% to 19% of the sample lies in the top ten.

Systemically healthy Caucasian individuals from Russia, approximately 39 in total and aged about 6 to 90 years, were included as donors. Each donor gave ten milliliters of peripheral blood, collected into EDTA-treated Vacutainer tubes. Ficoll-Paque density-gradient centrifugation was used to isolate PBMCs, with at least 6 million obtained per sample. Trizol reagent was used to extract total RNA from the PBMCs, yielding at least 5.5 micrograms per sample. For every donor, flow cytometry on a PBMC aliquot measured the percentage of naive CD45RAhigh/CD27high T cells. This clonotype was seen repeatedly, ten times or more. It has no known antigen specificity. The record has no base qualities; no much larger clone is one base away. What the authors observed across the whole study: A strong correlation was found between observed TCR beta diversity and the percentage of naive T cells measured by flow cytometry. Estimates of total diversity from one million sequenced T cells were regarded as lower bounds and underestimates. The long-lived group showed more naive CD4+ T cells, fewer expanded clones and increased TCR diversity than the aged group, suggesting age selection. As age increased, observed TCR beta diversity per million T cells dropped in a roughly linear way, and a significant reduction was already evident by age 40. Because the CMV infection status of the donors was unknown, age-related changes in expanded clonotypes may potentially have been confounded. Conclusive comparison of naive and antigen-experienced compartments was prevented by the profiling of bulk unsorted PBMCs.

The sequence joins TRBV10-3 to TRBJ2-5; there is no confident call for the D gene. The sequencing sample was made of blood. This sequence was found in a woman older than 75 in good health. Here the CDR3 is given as CAIRGSSQETQYF. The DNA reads TGTGCCATCAGAGGATCGAGCCAAGAGACCCAGTACTTC.